This TCR beta chain was found in a study of T-cell reconstitution after alpha-beta-depleted transplantation in children. This clonotype has more than one count but fewer than ten. The target antigen is unknown. Unique molecular identifiers were incorporated during preparation of the TCRbeta library. TCRdb analysed the PCR reads with MiXCR anew, one entry per CDR3 protein. The sample yields about 240,000 distinct CDR3 sequences, under 30% seen once. Findings and limits, study-wide: Recipient T cells and thymic progenitors that survived were the source of the high TCRbeta diversity seen at day 60 in some patients.

CDR1 is DFQATT and CDR2 is SNEGSKA in the germline V gene (reference sequence). V lost 3 bases, J lost 3 bases, and 6 bases stayed unmatched. The CDR3 length is 15 residues. This chain connects TRBV20-1 to TRBJ2-1; 9 bases match TRBD2. This TCR derives from a girl between 2 and 10 years old with Fanconi anemia, due to receive a stem cell transplant. Sequences were derived from PBMCs, sampled before TCRalphabeta/CD19-depleted stem cell transplant. Written as DNA, the CDR3 is TGCAGTGCTAGGTCTCTAGCGGGAATCTACAATGAGCAGTTCTTC. This gives the protein CSARSLAGIYNEQFF.